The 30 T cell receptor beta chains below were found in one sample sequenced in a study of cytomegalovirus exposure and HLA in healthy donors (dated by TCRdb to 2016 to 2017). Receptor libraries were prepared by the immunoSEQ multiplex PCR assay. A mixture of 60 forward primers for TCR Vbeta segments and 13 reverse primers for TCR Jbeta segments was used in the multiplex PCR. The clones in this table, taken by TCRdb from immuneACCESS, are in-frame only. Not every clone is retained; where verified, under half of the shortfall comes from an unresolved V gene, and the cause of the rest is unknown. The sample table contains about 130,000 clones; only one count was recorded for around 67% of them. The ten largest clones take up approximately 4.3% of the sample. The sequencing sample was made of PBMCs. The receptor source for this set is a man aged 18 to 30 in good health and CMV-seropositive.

The DNA of the CDR3 is TGCGCCAGCAGACCGGACTCCCATGGCTACACCTTC. It encodes CASRPDSHGYTF. The gene calls are TRBV5-1 and TRBJ1-2; D not resolved. Trimming stripped 5 bases from V and 6 bases from J, with 11 bases between. The CDR3 totals 12 residues. Germline CDR1 is SGHRS and CDR2 is YFSETQ.

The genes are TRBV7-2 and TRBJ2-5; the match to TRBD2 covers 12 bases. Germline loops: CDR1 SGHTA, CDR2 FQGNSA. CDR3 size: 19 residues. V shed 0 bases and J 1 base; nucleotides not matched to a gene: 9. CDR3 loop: CASSLASTSGGLLQETQYF. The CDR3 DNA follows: TGTGCCAGCAGCTTAGCTAGCACTAGCGGGGGGCTACTCCAAGAGACCCAGTACTTC.

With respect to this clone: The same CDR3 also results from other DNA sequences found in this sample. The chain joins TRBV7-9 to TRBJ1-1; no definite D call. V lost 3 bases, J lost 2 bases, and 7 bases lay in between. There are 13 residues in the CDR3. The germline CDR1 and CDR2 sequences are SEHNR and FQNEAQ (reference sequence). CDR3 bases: TGTGCCAGCAGCTTTGGCCTTAACACTGAAGCTTTCTTT. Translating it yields CASSFGLNTEAFF. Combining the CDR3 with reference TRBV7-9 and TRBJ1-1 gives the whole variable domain DTGVSQNPRHKITKRGQNVTFRCDPISEHNRLYWYRQTLGQGPEFLTYFQNEAQLEKSRLLSDRFSAERPKGSFSTLEIQRTEQGDSAMYLCASSFGLNTEAFFGQGTRLTVV.

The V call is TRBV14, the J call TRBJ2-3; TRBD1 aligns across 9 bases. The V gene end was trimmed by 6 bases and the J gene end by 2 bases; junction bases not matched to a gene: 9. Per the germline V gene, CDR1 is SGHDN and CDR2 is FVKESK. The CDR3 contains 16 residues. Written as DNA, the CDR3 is TGTGCCAGCAGTCCTATGGGACAGGGATTCACAGATACGCAGTATTTT. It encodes CASSPMGQGFTDTQYF. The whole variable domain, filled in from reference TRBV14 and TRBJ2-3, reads EAGVTQFPSHSVIEKGQTVTLRCDPISGHDNLYWYRRVMGKEIKFLLHFVKESKQDESGMPNNRFLAERTGGTYSTLKVQPAELEDSGVYFCASSPMGQGFTDTQYFGPGTRLTVL.

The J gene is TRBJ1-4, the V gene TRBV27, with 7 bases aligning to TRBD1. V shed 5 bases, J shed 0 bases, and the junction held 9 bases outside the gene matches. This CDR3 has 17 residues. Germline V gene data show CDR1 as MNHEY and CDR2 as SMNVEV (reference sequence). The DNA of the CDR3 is TGTGCCAGCAGTCCCTCACAGGGGCAACCAACTAATGAAAAACTGTTTTTT. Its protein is CASSPSQGQPTNEKLFF.

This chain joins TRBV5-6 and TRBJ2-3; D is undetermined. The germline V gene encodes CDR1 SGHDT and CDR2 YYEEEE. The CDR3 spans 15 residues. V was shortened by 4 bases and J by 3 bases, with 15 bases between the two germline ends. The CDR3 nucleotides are TGTGCCAGCAGCGTAGCCTTGGCCCTAACAGATACGCAGTATTTT. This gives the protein CASSVALALTDTQYF.

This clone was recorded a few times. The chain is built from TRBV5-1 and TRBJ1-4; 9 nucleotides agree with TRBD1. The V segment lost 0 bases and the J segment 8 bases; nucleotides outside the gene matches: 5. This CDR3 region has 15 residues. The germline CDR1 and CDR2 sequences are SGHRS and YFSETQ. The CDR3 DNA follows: TGCGCCAGCAGCTTGGAGGGACAGGGACGGGAAAAACTGTTTTTT. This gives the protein CASSLEGQGREKLFF.

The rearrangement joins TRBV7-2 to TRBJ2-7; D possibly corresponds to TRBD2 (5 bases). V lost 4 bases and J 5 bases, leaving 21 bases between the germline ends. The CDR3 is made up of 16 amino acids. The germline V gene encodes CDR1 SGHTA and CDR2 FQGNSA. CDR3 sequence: CASSSLLGALGNEQYF. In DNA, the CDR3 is TGTGCCAGCAGCTCGCTCCTAGGAGCGCTCGGGAACGAGCAGTACTTC.

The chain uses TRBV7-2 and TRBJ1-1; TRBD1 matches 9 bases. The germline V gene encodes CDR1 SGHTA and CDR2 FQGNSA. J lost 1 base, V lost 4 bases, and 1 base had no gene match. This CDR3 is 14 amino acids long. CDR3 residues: CASSSTGGNTEAFF. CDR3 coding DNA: TGTGCCAGCAGCTCGACAGGGGGGAACACTGAAGCTTTCTTT.

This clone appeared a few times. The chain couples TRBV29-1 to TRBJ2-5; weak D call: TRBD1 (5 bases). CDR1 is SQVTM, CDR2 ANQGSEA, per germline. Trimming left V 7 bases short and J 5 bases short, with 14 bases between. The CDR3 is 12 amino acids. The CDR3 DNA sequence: TGCAGCGCAGCAGGGAATACGGAGACCCAGTACTTC. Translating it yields CSAAGNTETQYF.

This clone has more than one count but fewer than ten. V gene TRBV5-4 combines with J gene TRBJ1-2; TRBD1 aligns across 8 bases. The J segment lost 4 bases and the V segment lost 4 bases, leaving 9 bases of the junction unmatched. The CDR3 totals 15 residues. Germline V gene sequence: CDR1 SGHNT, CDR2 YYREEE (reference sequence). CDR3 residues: CASSTLTGAIYGYTF. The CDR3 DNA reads TGTGCCAGCAGCACCTTGACAGGGGCGATCTATGGCTACACCTTC.

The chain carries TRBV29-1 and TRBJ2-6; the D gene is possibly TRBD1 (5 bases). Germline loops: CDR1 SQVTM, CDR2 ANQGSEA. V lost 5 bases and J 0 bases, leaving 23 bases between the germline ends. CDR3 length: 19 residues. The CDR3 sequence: CSVFQFGAAGVSGANVLTF. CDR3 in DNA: TGCAGCGTTTTCCAGTTTGGGGCCGCAGGAGTCTCTGGGGCCAACGTCCTGACTTTC.

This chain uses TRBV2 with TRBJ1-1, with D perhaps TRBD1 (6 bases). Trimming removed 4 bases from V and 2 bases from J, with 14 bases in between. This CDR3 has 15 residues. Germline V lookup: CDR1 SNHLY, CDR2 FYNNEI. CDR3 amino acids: CASSAQGGGNTEAFF. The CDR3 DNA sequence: TGTGCCAGCAGTGCCCAAGGGGGGGGCAACACTGAAGCTTTCTTT.

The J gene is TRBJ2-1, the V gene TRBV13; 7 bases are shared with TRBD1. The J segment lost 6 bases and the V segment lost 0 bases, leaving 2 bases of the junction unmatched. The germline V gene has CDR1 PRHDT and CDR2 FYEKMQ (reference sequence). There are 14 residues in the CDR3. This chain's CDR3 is CASSLGQGVNEQFF. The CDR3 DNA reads TGTGCCAGCAGCTTAGGCCAGGGGGTCAATGAGCAGTTCTTC.

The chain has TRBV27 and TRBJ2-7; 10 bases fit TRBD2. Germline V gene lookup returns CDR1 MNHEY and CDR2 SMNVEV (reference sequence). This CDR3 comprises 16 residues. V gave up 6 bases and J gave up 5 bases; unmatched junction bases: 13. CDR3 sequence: CASSSLSGGPVNEQYF. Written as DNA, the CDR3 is TGTGCCAGCAGCTCACTTAGCGGGGGGCCCGTCAACGAGCAGTACTTC.

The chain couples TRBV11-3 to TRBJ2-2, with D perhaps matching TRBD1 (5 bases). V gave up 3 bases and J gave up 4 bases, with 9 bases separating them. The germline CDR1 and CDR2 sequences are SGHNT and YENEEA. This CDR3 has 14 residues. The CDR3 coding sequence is TGTGCCAGCAGCTTCAAGGGGTCCACCGGGGAGCTGTTTTTT. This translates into CASSFKGSTGELFF.

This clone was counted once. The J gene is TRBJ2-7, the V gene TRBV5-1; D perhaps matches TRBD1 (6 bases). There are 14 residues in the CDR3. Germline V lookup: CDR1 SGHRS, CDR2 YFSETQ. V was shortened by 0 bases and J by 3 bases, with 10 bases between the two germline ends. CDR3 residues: CASSLEQGDYEQYF. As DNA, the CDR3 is TGCGCCAGCAGCTTGGAACAGGGAGACTACGAGCAGTACTTC.

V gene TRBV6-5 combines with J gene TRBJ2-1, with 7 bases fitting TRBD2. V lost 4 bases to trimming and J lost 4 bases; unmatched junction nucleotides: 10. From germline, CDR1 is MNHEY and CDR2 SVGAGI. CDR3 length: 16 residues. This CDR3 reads CASSSGPSGYYNEQFF. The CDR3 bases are TGTGCCAGCAGTTCGGGTCCTAGCGGTTATTACAATGAGCAGTTCTTC.

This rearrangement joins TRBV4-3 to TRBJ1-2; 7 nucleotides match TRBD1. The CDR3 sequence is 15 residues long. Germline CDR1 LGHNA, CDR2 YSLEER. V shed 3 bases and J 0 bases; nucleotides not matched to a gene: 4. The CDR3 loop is CASSQGQNPNYGYTF. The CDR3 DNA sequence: TGCGCCAGCAGCCAGGGACAGAACCCTAACTATGGCTACACCTTC.

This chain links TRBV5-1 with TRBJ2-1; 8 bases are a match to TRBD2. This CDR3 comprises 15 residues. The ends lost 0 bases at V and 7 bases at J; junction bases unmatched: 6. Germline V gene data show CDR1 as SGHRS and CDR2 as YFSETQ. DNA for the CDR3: TGCGCCAGCAGCTTGGATCCAGCGGGAGAAAATGAGCAGTTCTTC. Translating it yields CASSLDPAGENEQFF.

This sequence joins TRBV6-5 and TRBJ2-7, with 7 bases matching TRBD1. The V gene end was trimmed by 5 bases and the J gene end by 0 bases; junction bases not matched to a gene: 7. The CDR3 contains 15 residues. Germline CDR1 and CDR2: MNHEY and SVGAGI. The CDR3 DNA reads TGTGCCAGCAGTGGACAGGCGCACAGCTCCTACGAGCAGTACTTC. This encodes CASSGQAHSSYEQYF.

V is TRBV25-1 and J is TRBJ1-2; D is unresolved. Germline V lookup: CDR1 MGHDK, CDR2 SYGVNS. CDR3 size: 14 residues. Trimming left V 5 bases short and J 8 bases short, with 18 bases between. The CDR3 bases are TGTGCCAGCAGTCGCTTCGGAGGCGCGTACGGCTACACCTTC. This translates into CASSRFGGAYGYTF.

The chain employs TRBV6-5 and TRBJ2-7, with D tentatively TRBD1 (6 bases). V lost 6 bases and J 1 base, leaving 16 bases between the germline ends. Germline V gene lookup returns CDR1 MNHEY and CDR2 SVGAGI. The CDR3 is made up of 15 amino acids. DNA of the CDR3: TGTGCCAGCAGAAAGGACAGACAGCCTTCCTACGAGCAGTACTTC. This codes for CASRKDRQPSYEQYF.

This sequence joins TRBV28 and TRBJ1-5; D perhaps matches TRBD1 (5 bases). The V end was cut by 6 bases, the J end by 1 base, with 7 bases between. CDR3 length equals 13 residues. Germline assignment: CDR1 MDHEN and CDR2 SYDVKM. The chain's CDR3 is CASRAGSNQPQHF. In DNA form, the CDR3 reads TGTGCCAGCAGAGCAGGGAGCAATCAGCCCCAGCATTTT.

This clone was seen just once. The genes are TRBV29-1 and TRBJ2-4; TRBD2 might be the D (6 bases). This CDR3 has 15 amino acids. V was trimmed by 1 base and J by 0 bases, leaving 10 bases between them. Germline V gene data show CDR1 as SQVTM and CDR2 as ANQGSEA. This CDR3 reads CSVEAGTLAKNIQYF. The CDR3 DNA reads TGCAGCGTTGAAGCAGGGACTTTAGCCAAAAACATTCAGTACTTC.

The CDR3 DNA reads TGTGCCAGCAGTCGGGCCCTTACAGGGAACTATGGCTACACCTTC. Translating it yields CASSRALTGNYGYTF. The chain has TRBV6-1 and TRBJ1-2, with a tentative D call TRBD1 (6 bases). The CDR3 runs 15 residues. Trimming shortened V by 5 bases and J by 2 bases, and 15 bases separated the two germline ends. From germline, CDR1 is MNHNS and CDR2 SASEGT.

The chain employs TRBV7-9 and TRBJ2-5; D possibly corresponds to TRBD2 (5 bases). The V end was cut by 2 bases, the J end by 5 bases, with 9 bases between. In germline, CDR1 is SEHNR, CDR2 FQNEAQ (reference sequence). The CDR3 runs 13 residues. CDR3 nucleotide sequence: TGTGCCAGCAGCTTAAGCGGCGACGAGACCCAGTACTTC. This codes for CASSLSGDETQYF.

CDR3 protein: CASSKAETQYF. DNA of the CDR3: TGTGCCAGCAGCAAAGCGGAGACCCAGTACTTC. The V and J genes are TRBV7-9 and TRBJ2-5; unclear D gene. The CDR3 is made up of 11 amino acids. The germline gives CDR1 SEHNR, CDR2 FQNEAQ (reference sequence). Trimming pared 5 bases from V and 5 bases from J, leaving 6 bases between. Looking up the rest from reference TRBV7-9 and TRBJ2-5 gives the full variable domain: DTGVSQNPRHKITKRGQNVTFRCDPISEHNRLYWYRQTLGQGPEFLTYFQNEAQLEKSRLLSDRFSAERPKGSFSTLEIQRTEQGDSAMYLCASSKAETQYFGPGTRLLVL.

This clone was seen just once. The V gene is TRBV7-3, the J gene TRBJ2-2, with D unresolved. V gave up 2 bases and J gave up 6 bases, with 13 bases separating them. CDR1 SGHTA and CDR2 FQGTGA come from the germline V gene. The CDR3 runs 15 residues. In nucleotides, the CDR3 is TGTGCCAGCAGCTTACTCCCCGCCGGGTCCGGGGAGCTGTTTTTT. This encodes CASSLLPAGSGELFF. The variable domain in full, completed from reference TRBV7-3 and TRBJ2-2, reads GAGVSQTPSNKVTEKGKYVELRCDPISGHTALYWYRQSLGQGPEFLIYFQGTGAADDSGLPNDRFFAVRPEGSVSTLKIQRTERGDSAVYLCASSLLPAGSGELFFGEGSRLTVL.

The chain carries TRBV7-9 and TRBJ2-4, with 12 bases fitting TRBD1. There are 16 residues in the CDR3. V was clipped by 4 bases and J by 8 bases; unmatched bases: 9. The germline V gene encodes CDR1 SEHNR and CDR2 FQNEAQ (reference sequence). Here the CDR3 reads CASSYRDRGRWDIQYF. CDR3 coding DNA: TGTGCCAGCAGCTATAGGGACAGGGGGCGCTGGGACATTCAGTACTTC.